Listed here are 22 T cell receptor beta chains from one sample, sequenced in a study of blood T cell repertoires in COVID-19. The table came from immunoSEQ multiplex PCR; TCRdb's copy has only in-frame clones and leaves some out. Seen here are about 290,000 clones, around nine tenths observed once, and the top ten hold roughly 11%. Material for sequencing was peripheral blood. The origin of the receptors is a woman in her twenties or thirties with COVID-19, enrolled during active disease.

The chain couples TRBV20-1 to TRBJ1-1; D is uncertain. Germline V gene sequence: CDR1 DFQATT, CDR2 SNEGSKA (reference sequence). This CDR3 is 13 amino acids long. The V end lost 3 bases, the J end lost 1 base, and 9 bases lay between the germline ends. The CDR3 reads CSASIAQNTEAFF. In DNA, the CDR3 is TGCAGTGCTAGTATCGCACAGAACACTGAAGCTTTCTTT.

The chain links TRBV18 to TRBJ1-6, with D maybe TRBD1 (5 bases). V was cut by 2 bases and J by 7 bases, with 6 bases left in between. Germline CDR1 reads KGHSH; CDR2 reads LQKENI. The CDR3 extends over 13 amino acids. This CDR3 reads CASSPDRNSPLHF. The CDR3 DNA follows: TGTGCCAGCTCACCAGACAGAAATTCACCCCTCCACTTT.

This sequence joins TRBV2 and TRBJ2-6; D may be TRBD2 (6 bases). This CDR3 comprises 16 residues. V lost 7 bases to trimming and J lost 2 bases, with 15 bases between them. Germline V gene lookup returns CDR1 SNHLY and CDR2 FYNNEI. The CDR3: CASIPPGGAGANVLTF. The CDR3 DNA reads TGTGCCAGCATTCCCCCCGGGGGTGCTGGGGCCAACGTCCTGACTTTC. Complete variable domain (other parts from reference TRBV2 and TRBJ2-6): EPEVTQTPSHQVTQMGQEVILRCVPISNHLYFYWYRQILGQKVEFLVSFYNNEISEKSEIFDDQFSVERPDGSNFTLKIRSTKLEDSAMYFCASIPPGGAGANVLTFGAGSRLTVL.

The chain combines TRBV19 with TRBJ1-1; 7 bases fit TRBD1. The J segment lost 1 base and the V segment lost 1 base, leaving 6 bases of the junction unmatched. CDR1 and CDR2 from the germline V gene are LNHDA and SQIVND (reference sequence). This CDR3 spans 16 amino acids. Here the CDR3 reads CASSIAPQGRNTEAFF. Written as DNA, the CDR3 is TGTGCCAGTAGTATAGCCCCACAGGGGAGGAACACTGAAGCTTTCTTT.

This clone was counted at least ten times. V is TRBV12-3 or TRBV12-4 and J is TRBJ2-1; D is perhaps TRBD1 (6 bases). Trimming shortened V by 7 bases and J by 5 bases, and 12 bases separated the two germline ends. This CDR3 region has 13 residues. The DNA of the CDR3 is TGTGCCAGCACCCAAGGACAGAACAATGAGCAGTTCTTC. It translates to CASTQGQNNEQFF.

The V and J genes are TRBV2 and TRBJ1-4; 11 positions agree with TRBD1. The CDR3 totals 13 residues. Germline V gene lookup returns CDR1 SNHLY and CDR2 FYNNEI. Unmatched junction bases numbered 14, after V lost 11 bases and J lost 15 bases. The CDR3 DNA reads as TGTGCCGGAGGCCCGGGACAGGGGGATAGGTTGTTTTTT. This encodes CAGGPGQGDRLFF.

The chain links TRBV6-6 to TRBJ2-2; TRBD2 is a possible D gene (5 bases). The CDR3 has 16 residues. Germline assignment: CDR1 MNHNY and CDR2 SVGAGI (reference sequence). V was pared by 0 bases and J by 6 bases, with 14 bases between. This chain's CDR3 is CASSYSPGSGSGELFF. DNA of the CDR3: TGTGCCAGCAGTTACTCTCCGGGATCCGGTTCCGGGGAGCTGTTTTTT.

The rearrangement uses TRBV7-9 and TRBJ2-3; TRBD1 matches at 9 bases. Losses at the gene ends were 2 bases for V and 1 base for J; bases not matched to a gene: 1. From germline, CDR1 is SEHNR and CDR2 FQNEAQ (reference sequence). This CDR3 spans 15 amino acids. The CDR3 protein is CASSLRTGGTDTQYF. Written as DNA, the CDR3 is TGTGCCAGCAGCTTAAGGACAGGGGGCACAGATACGCAGTATTTT.

The V call is TRBV6-2 or TRBV6-3, the J call TRBJ2-3, with D perhaps TRBD2 (5 bases). The ends were cut back, 2 bases at V and 5 bases at J, with 5 bases in the middle. This CDR3 spans 12 amino acids. The germline V gene has CDR1 MNHEY and CDR2 SVGEGT. The CDR3 DNA is TGTGCCAGCAGTTACGAGGGAGATACGCAGTATTTT. Translated, it gives CASSYEGDTQYF.

The gene calls are TRBV10-1 and TRBJ1-4; D gene uncertain. The length of the CDR3 is 15 residues. CDR1 is WNHNN and CDR2 is SYGVQD in the germline V gene (reference sequence). The V end lost 0 bases, the J end lost 0 bases, and 5 bases lay between the germline ends. The CDR3 protein is CASSESRTTNEKLFF. The CDR3 DNA sequence: TGCGCCAGCAGTGAGTCGAGGACAACTAATGAAAAACTGTTTTTT.

J is TRBJ2-2 and V is TRBV2, with 7 bases aligning to TRBD2. Germline CDR1 is SNHLY and CDR2 is FYNNEI. The V segment lost 6 bases and the J segment 0 bases; nucleotides outside the gene matches: 4. There are 15 residues in the CDR3. The CDR3 sequence is CASSRGGSNTGELFF. The CDR3 region has the DNA TGTGCCAGCAGCCGCGGGGGATCGAACACCGGGGAGCTGTTTTTT. The full variable domain, rest sourced from reference TRBV2 and TRBJ2-2, is EPEVTQTPSHQVTQMGQEVILRCVPISNHLYFYWYRQILGQKVEFLVSFYNNEISEKSEIFDDQFSVERPDGSNFTLKIRSTKLEDSAMYFCASSRGGSNTGELFFGEGSRLTVL.

The CDR3 loop reads CASSPGAGFADTQYF. The CDR3 coding sequence is TGCGCCAGCAGCCCCGGAGCGGGGTTCGCAGATACGCAGTATTTT. This chain uses TRBV5-1 with TRBJ2-3; 7 positions agree with TRBD2. V trimming: 4 bases; J trimming: 4 bases; junction bases outside the gene matches: 9. The CDR3 covers 15 residues. Looked up from germline, CDR1 is SGHRS and CDR2 is YFSETQ.

The table lists this clone with a count of one. The CDR3 bases are TGTGCCAGCAGGCCTAGCGGGGGAGGGATCCTAGCCAAAAACATTCAGTACTTC. Its protein is CASRPSGGGILAKNIQYF. The V and J genes are TRBV28 and TRBJ2-4, with 10 positions matching TRBD2. Losses at the gene ends were 6 bases for V and 0 bases for J; bases not matched to a gene: 11. The CDR3 has 18 amino acids. The V gene's germline CDR1 is MDHEN and CDR2 SYDVKM.

The DNA for the CDR3 is TGCGCCAGCATAAGTCAGGGTGGCACTGAAGCTTTCTTT. Residues: CASISQGGTEAFF. The genes are TRBV10-1 and TRBJ1-1; D might be TRBD1 (5 bases). The V gene's germline CDR1 is WNHNN and CDR2 SYGVQD (reference sequence). The CDR3 length is 13 residues. Trimming left V 7 bases short and J 4 bases short, with 13 bases between.

V usage is TRBV7-9 and J usage is TRBJ2-4; 10 bases map to TRBD1. Germline V gives CDR1 SEHNR, CDR2 FQNEAQ (reference sequence). J gave up 5 bases and V 5 bases, and 6 bases lay outside the gene matches. The CDR3 length is 15 residues. This chain's CDR3 is CASSPGQGIENIQYF. CDR3 nucleotide sequence: TGTGCCAGCAGCCCGGGACAGGGGATCGAAAACATTCAGTACTTC.

The chain carries TRBV28 and TRBJ1-2, with D possibly being TRBD1 (5 bases). CDR3 length: 14 residues. Trimming pared 4 bases from V and 3 bases from J, leaving 12 bases between. Germline CDR1 reads MDHEN; CDR2 reads SYDVKM. CDR3 DNA: TGTGCCAGCAGTTACCCCGACAGCTACTATGGCTACACCTTC. This translates into CASSYPDSYYGYTF.

As to this clone: The sample carries other DNA sequences with the same CDR3. The chain recombines TRBV18 with TRBJ2-5; D gene unclear. The CDR3 loop spans 12 amino acids. Germline values: CDR1 KGHSH, CDR2 LQKENI. Trimming took 3 bases from V and 2 from J, leaving 4 bases between them. The CDR3 region is CASSPPQETQYF. The CDR3, as DNA: TGTGCCAGCTCACCCCCACAAGAGACCCAGTACTTC. Together with reference TRBV18 and TRBJ2-5, the CDR3 gives the full variable domain: NAGVMQNPRHLVRRRGQEARLRCSPMKGHSHVYWYRQLPEEGLKFMVYLQKENIIDESGMPKERFSAEFPKEGPSILRIQQVVRGDSAAYFCASSPPQETQYFGPGTRLLVL.

The V gene is TRBV9, the J gene TRBJ1-6; D is possibly TRBD1 (5 bases). Trimming took 4 bases from V and 7 from J, leaving 15 bases between them. In germline, CDR1 is SGDLS, CDR2 YYNGEE. The CDR3 has 15 residues. The CDR3 sequence is CASSPAGGRNSPLHF. In nucleotides, the CDR3 is TGTGCCAGCAGCCCCGCGGGGGGGAGAAATTCACCCCTCCACTTT.

This CDR3 is CASSQDGAGGYLRRQYF. The DNA of the CDR3 is TGCGCCAGCAGCCAAGATGGGGCGGGGGGGTACCTCCGAAGGCAGTATTTT. V is TRBV4-1 and J is TRBJ2-3; 9 nucleotides line up with TRBD2. The CDR3 spans 17 residues. CDR1 and CDR2 from the germline V gene are MGHRA and YSYEKL. Trimming removed 0 bases from V and 11 bases from J; junction bases left unmatched: 15.

This chain links TRBV5-1 with TRBJ2-1, with D possibly matching TRBD2 (6 bases). This CDR3 spans 16 amino acids. V was clipped by 0 bases and J by 7 bases, with 17 bases between them. CDR1 is SGHRS and CDR2 is YFSETQ in the germline V gene. The CDR3 loop reads CASSLEARGFGNEQFF. The DNA of the CDR3 is TGCGCCAGCAGCTTGGAAGCCCGGGGGTTTGGGAATGAGCAGTTCTTC.

V gene TRBV9 combines with J gene TRBJ1-1, with a weak D call TRBD1 (6 bases). Trimming removed 0 bases at V and 3 bases at J, with 12 bases between. CDR3 length: 15 residues. Germline CDR1 is SGDLS and CDR2 is YYNGEE. CDR3 sequence reads: CASSVVQGLDTEAFF. In DNA, the CDR3 is TGTGCCAGCAGCGTAGTACAGGGCTTAGACACTGAAGCTTTCTTT.

This clone was seen only once. V usage is TRBV7-9 and J usage is TRBJ1-6, with D hard to call. Looked up from germline, CDR1 is SEHNR and CDR2 is FQNEAQ (reference sequence). This CDR3 has 17 amino acids. V dropped 1 base and J dropped 7 bases, with 17 bases sitting between them. CDR3 in amino acids: CASSLGDPRPGNSPLHF. DNA for the CDR3: TGTGCCAGCAGCTTAGGAGACCCTAGACCGGGGAATTCACCCCTCCACTTT.